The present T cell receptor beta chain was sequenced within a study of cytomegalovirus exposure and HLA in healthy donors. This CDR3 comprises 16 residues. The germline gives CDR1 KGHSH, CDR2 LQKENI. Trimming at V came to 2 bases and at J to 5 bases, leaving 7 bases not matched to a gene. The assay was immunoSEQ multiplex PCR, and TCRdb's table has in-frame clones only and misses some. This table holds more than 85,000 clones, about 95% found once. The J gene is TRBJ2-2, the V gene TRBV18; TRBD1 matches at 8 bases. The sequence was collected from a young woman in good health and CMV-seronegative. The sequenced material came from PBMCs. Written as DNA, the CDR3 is TGTGCCAGCTCACCAGCAGGACAGGGAGGAACCGGGGAGCTGTTTTTT. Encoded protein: CASSPAGQGGTGELFF.